This T cell receptor (beta chain) appears in the sequencing data of a study of cytomegalovirus exposure and HLA in healthy donors (dated by TCRdb to about 2017). With respect to the entire study: An earlier analysis of several hundred of the donors reported over 250 Gb of sequence data and 117 million unique TCR beta sequences obtained from some 170 million T cells. An early release covering about 600 HLA-typed donors comprised about 320 gigabases of sequencing data and around 80 million unique TCR sequences. The genetic ancestry cluster associated with self-reported Caucasian donors included around four fifths of the roughly 390 genotyped donors. The aim of the study was to test whether cataloging public T cell receptors could identify signatures of past pathogen exposure. The study used immunosequencing to profile the T cell repertoires of under 700 subjects and linked those repertoires to cytomegalovirus serostatus. In addition to the first cohort of 650 to 800 subjects, a separate validation cohort of 120 different subjects was used. The study combined high-throughput TCR immunosequencing, statistical association of individual TCRs with disease status, and machine learning to predict cytomegalovirus infection status. In a later analysis, previously published TCR beta repertoires from about 640 donors were re-analyzed and high-resolution HLA genotyping was added so that TCR occurrence patterns could be studied. Rather than using new phenotypic data, the later analysis identified candidate immune exposures from TCR beta sequences and from how often those sequences occurred across donors. An earlier analysis of 500 to 650 of the donors applied high-throughput TCR beta sequencing to assess whether each TCR beta V gene segment acted as functional or pseudogenic. Donor age, sex, ethnicity and CMV serostatus were collected together with the repertoire data. A later genetic analysis took genome-wide SNP genotypes for about 65% of the 666 donors and used that subset as a discovery cohort. All discovery cohort repertoires had been generated using a single sequencing platform. HLA typing covered class I and class II loci at four-digit resolution. Typing coverage varied by locus: roughly 620-640 donors for A, B, C, DRB1 and DQB1; approximately 500 for DQA1; over 600 for DPA1; 450 to 480 for DPB1. About 5 DR-DQ haplotypes were handled as single units for association and clustering, since linkage in the cohort was strong. On average, roughly 200,000 unique TCR beta nucleotide sequences were sequenced per donor among some 420 genotyped donors of the cohort, with roughly 18% of those sequences being non-productive.

The library was built by means of the immunoSEQ multiplex PCR assay. For the multiplex PCR, a mixture combining 60 forward primers for TCR Vbeta segments and 13 reverse primers for TCR Jbeta segments was used. The CDR3 region of rearranged TCR beta genes was amplified from genomic DNA with a multiplex PCR assay. On the Illumina HiSeq System, the amplified TCR beta libraries were sequenced as 87-base-pair reads. The published analysis was carried out like this. A later analysis tallied 75 million to 95 million unique TCR beta chains across the 610 or so repertoires, and 10 million to 11 million of those chains were shared by two or more donors. Raw reads were error-corrected and collapsed into unique sequences by a nearest-neighbor algorithm in which closely related sequences were merged to remove PCR and sequencing errors. To assign V, D and J gene segments, CDR3 sequences were aligned to IMGT reference sequences. Each retained sequence needed at least a six-nucleotide match to both a V gene segment and a J gene segment. A rearrangement was called productive if the CDR3 had no stop codons and remained in frame with V and J, and every other rearrangement was called non-productive. CDR3 was defined according to IMGT convention as the region running from the second conserved V-encoded cysteine to the conserved J-encoded phenylalanine. Sequences without an unambiguous match to a single V gene segment were excluded from the earlier analysis of over 500 of the donors. An earlier analysis of 500 to 600 of the donors classified V segments as functional when productive rearrangements were above 56.7% and as segregating when the standard deviation between donors was above 5%. To diagnose cytomegalovirus status from the catalog of TCR beta chain sequences, a statistical classification framework was built. In a later analysis, TCR nucleotide sequences were compared against IMGT/GENE-DB human TR gene sequences so that V and J genes could be assigned. Using the TCRdist pipeline, a later analysis assigned CDR3 sequences along with most-parsimonious VDJ recombination scenarios. A later analysis defined each TCR beta chain by its CDR3 amino acid sequence plus V-gene family, and excluded reads lacking a unique V-gene family. A later analysis removed 550 to 650 highly shared, low-generation-probability nucleotide sequences to deal with suspected cross-contamination and a sequencing artifact. In a later analysis, a clonal expansion index for each public chain was calculated from normalized within-repertoire ranks of inferred template counts. Generation probabilities in a later analysis came from a VDJ recombination model fitted to out-of-frame rearrangements, and those results were checked against IGoR. A later analysis scored TCR-TCR, TCR-HLA and TCR-CMV co-occurrence with hypergeometric tests, applying a repertoire-size bias correction to TCR pairs. False discovery rates were estimated in a later analysis by permuting HLA or CMV assignments 20 times. In a later analysis, co-occurring TCRs were grouped using DBSCAN, and TCRdist sequence similarity was added for clustering within HLA-allele-positive subsets. For co-occurrence clustering, repertoires with fewer than 30,000 or more than 120,000 public chains were excluded, along with 4 to 6 repertoires with anomalous nucleotide sharing. TCRdb provides this immuneACCESS table in a form limited to in-frame rearrangements. Some clones are lacking; in checked studies, under half of them reflect an unresolved V gene, and why the rest are absent is not known. The V and J calls and clone size were taken over from that table, and D and trimming were inferred from the DNA. Present in this sample are 130,000 to 150,000 clones, 65% to 80% of which were seen just once. Together, the top ten hold 1% to 1.5% of the sample.

In total, approximately 700 healthy bone marrow donors made up the cohort. All cohort members were sampled while nominally healthy, although unrecorded immune exposures were likely present. The donor was CMV seropositive and was included in the group of 289 seropositive cohort members. A peripheral blood sample was collected from each donor, and TCR beta sequencing was performed on peripheral blood mononuclear cells. Genomic DNA was extracted from the blood cell samples with the Qiagen DNeasy Blood Extraction Kit. The CDR3 contains 15 residues, cysteine and phenylalanine counted. CDR3 DNA only is kept here, 45 bases in frame from base 1. Based on the germline V gene, the CDR1 and CDR2 sequences are LGHNA and YNFKEQ. V gives up 0 bases and J gives up 4 bases, and the segment between their germline ends measures 10 bases. As to this clone: It has no known antigen specificity. Within one base of it there is no much larger clone, and no base qualities were kept.

Summary of the overall study and its limitations: According to a later analysis, most CMV-associated TCR beta chains appeared to be HLA-restricted, and the HLA associations seemed to be driven largely by CMV exposure. According to a later genetic analysis, donors in an Asian-associated ancestry cluster had fewer N-insertions in productive TCRs than the approximately 650-donor mean. The authors suggested that the approach could potentially be extended to other disease states and immunological phenotypes. The only immune exposure information available for the cohort was CMV serostatus. In a later analysis, the rate of TCR association differed among HLA loci, with DRB1 alleles having the most associated TCRs and HLA-C alleles having the fewest. Only TCR beta chains were sequenced in this cohort, and the absence of alpha or paired-chain data limited detectable features. The study listed approximately 150 TCR beta chains as associated with cytomegalovirus. A further reported finding was that TCR beta sequences accurately predicted the HLA-A and HLA-B alleles for most subjects in the first cohort. Presence/absence analyses assumed roughly uniform sequencing depth across donors, an assumption that may not hold. V-gene and J-gene trimming of TCR beta chains was associated with a missense DCLRE1C variant in a later genetic analysis, and the association was replicated in an independent cohort. Several of the top co-occurrence clusters appeared to be linked to parvovirus B19, influenza, CMV and Epstein-Barr virus, according to a later analysis. The classifier was reported to diagnose cytomegalovirus status with high specificity and sensitivity in both the original and validation cohorts. In a later analysis, HLA-associated TCR beta chains showed more clonal expansion and lower generation probabilities than non-associated chains that were equally common. The earlier analysis of about 600 of the donors excluded roughly 17 rarely observed V segments, including chromosome 9 orphons, because counts were too low. Specific HLA alleles were associated with some 15,000 TCR beta sequences at a false discovery rate of 0.05 in a later analysis. Some IMGT-functional V segments, including TRBV6-2 and TRBV6-3, could not be told apart with the 87-base-pair reads, so those segments were excluded. While some public TCRs were present in many individuals, most TCR sequences turned up only very rarely across donors. A few of the identified cytomegalovirus-associated TCR beta chains were confirmed in vitro to be specific for cytomegalovirus antigens. Because HLA typing was unavailable for some donors at each locus, only the typed subset was used in association tests. Strong co-occurrence of HLA alleles, especially DR and DQ, made assigning TCR associations to individual alleles difficult. Correlated functional status among segregating V segments might reflect linkage disequilibrium, but an unknown experimental factor could not be ruled out. An earlier analysis of some 590 of the donors showed that most TCR beta V segments appeared in productive rearrangements either about 87% or about 30% of the time, which broadly matched IMGT annotations. The sequencing pipeline was judged likely to have produced a cluster of highly shared sequence variants as a technical artifact.

The V and J genes are TRBV4-2 and TRBJ2-1, and the D gene may be TRBD1, 5 bases matching. This TCR was recovered from a male donor in good health and CMV-seropositive. Specimen: PBMCs. The encoded CDR3 is CASSQEQARYNEQFF. The nucleotide sequence reads as follows: TGTGCCAGCAGCCAAGAACAGGCTAGATACAATGAGCAGTTCTTC.